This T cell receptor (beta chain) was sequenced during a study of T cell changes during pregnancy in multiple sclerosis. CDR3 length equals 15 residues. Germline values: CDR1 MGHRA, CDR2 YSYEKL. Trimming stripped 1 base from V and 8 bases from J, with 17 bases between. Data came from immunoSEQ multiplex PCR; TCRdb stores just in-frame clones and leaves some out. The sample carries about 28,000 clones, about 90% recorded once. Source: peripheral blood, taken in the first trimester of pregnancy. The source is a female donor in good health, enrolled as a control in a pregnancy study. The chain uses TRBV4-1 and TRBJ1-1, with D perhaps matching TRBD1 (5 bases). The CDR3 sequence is CASSQVPTVSEEAFF. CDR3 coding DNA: TGCGCCAGCAGCCAAGTCCCGACAGTAAGTGAAGAAGCTTTCTTT.